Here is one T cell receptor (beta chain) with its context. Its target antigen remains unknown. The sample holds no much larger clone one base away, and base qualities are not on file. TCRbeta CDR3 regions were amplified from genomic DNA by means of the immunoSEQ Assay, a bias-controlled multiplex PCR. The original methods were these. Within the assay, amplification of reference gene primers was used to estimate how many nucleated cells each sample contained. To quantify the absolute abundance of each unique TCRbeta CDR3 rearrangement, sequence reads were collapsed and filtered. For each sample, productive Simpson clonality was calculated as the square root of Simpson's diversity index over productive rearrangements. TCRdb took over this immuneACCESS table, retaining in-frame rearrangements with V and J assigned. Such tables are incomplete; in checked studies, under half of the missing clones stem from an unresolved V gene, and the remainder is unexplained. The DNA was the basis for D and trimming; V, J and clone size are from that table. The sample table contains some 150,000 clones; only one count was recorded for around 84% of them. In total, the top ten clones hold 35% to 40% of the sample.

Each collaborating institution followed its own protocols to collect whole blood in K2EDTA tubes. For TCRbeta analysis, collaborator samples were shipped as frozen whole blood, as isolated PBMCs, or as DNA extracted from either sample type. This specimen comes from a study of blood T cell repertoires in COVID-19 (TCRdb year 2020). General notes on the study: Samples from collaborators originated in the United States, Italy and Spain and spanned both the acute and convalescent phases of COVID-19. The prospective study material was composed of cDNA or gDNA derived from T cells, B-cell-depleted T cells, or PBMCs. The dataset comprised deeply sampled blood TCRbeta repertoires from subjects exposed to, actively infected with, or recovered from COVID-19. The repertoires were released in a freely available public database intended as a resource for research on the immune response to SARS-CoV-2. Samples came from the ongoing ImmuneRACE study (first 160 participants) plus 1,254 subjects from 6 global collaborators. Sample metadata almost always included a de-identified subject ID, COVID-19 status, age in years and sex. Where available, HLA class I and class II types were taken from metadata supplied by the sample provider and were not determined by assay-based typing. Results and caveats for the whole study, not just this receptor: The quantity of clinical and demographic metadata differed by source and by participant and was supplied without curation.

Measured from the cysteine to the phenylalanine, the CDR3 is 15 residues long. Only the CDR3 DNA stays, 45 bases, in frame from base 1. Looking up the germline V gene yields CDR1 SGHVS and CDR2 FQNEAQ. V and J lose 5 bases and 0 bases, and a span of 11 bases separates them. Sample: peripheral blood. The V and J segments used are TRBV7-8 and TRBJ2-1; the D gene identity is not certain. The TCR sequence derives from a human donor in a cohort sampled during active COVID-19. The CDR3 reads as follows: CASSHRDRSYNEQFF. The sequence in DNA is TGTGCCAGCAGCCATCGAGATCGCTCCTACAATGAGCAGTTCTTC.